A single sample gave rise to the 6 T cell receptor beta chains below, sequenced in a study of cytomegalovirus exposure and HLA in healthy donors. Both 60 Vbeta primers and 13 Jbeta primers went into the PCR. Method: immunoSEQ multiplex PCR; TCRdb's copy keeps in-frame clones and lacks some. The table has around 200,000 clones, 75% to 85% seen once; the top ten hold about 1.4%. The specimen was PBMCs. These receptors all stem from a girl aged 10 to 17 in good health and CMV-seronegative.

V usage is TRBV29-1 and J usage is TRBJ1-2; 7 nucleotides match TRBD1. Losses at the gene ends were 4 bases for V and 8 bases for J; bases not matched to a gene: 7. The CDR3 sequence is 12 residues long. Germline V CDR1 and CDR2: SQVTM, ANQGSEA. The CDR3 DNA is TGCAGCGTTGTTGGGCAGGGGGTCGGCTACACCTTC. Translation: CSVVGQGVGYTF.

V is TRBV30 and J is TRBJ2-1; 7 positions agree with TRBD1. This CDR3 contains 14 residues. Trimming removed 4 bases from V and 1 base from J; junction bases left unmatched: 4. CDR1 is GTSNPN, CDR2 SVGIG, per germline (reference sequence). The CDR3 DNA sequence: TGTGCCTGGACCGGGACAGCGTCCTACAATGAGCAGTTCTTC. Translation gives CAWTGTASYNEQFF.

This chain links TRBV28 with TRBJ1-2, with 10 positions matching TRBD1. Trimming removed 2 bases from V and 3 bases from J; junction bases left unmatched: 9. This CDR3 comprises 17 residues. Looked up from germline, CDR1 is MDHEN and CDR2 is SYDVKM. CDR3 region: CASSLNSPGQGYYGYTF. The DNA for the CDR3 is TGTGCCAGCAGTTTAAATTCCCCGGGACAGGGGTACTATGGCTACACCTTC.

This clone was observed a single time. The chain carries TRBV28 and TRBJ2-3; 8 bases fit TRBD2. CDR1 is MDHEN and CDR2 is SYDVKM in the germline V gene. CDR3 length equals 14 residues. V trimming: 1 base; J trimming: 13 bases; junction bases outside the gene matches: 10. The DNA for the CDR3 is TGTGCCAGCAGTTTATCGACTAGCGAGGTCGGAGAGTATTTT. It encodes CASSLSTSEVGEYF.

The chain couples TRBV5-8 to TRBJ2-5; TRBD2 aligns across 11 bases. Germline V CDR1 and CDR2: SGHTS, YDEGEE. This CDR3 region has 17 residues. V shed 6 bases, J shed 7 bases, and the junction held 17 bases outside the gene matches. The CDR3 bases are TGTGCCAGCACCACCCGTAGCCTAGCGGGAGGCCCCGGGACCCAGTACTTC. This codes for CASTTRSLAGGPGTQYF. Combining the CDR3 with reference TRBV5-8 and TRBJ2-5 gives the whole variable domain EAGVTQSPTHLIKTRGQQATLRCSPISGHTSVYWYQQALGLGLQFLLWYDEGEERNRGNFPPRFSGRQFPNYSSELNVNALELEDSALYLCASTTRSLAGGPGTQYFGPGTRLLVL.

This clone was detected once. This rearrangement joins TRBV29-1 to TRBJ1-5, with TRBD1 matching 9 bases. The germline V gene encodes CDR1 SQVTM and CDR2 ANQGSEA. The CDR3 totals 12 residues. V trimming: 5 bases; J trimming: 7 bases; junction bases outside the gene matches: 3. The CDR3 region is CSVRQGEQPQHF. The CDR3 nucleotides read TGCAGCGTTCGACAGGGGGAACAGCCCCAGCATTTT.